This T cell receptor (beta chain) was retrieved from a study of T cells in Graves' hyperthyroidism and ophthalmopathy. Study-wide results and caveats: Patients with ophthalmopathy were separated from those with stable hyperthyroidism by a 13 V-J model.

Amplification yielded TCR beta CDR3 regions, with RNA transcripts as the source. TCR CDR3 regions were first amplified by RT-PCR with HTBI primers. TCRdb processed the multiplex PCR reads anew with MiXCR; each CDR3 protein has one entry. The sample yields under 650,000 distinct CDR3 sequences, 15% to 20% seen once. This clonotype was observed at least ten times. Its antigen is as yet unknown. The CDR3 consists of 15 residues. Per the germline V gene, CDR1 is MNHNS and CDR2 is SASEGT. Deletions cut 3 bases from V and 1 base from J, with 12 bases between. The sequenced material came from blood. This rearrangement joins TRBV6-1 to TRBJ1-1; D is perhaps TRBD1 (6 bases). This sequence originates from a woman in her twenties or thirties with Graves' hyperthyroidism. CDR3: CASSDGTTKNTEAFF. The DNA of the CDR3 is TGTGCCAGCAGTGACGGGACAACGAAGAACACTGAAGCTTTCTTT.